This T cell receptor beta chain is drawn from a study of cytomegalovirus exposure and HLA in healthy donors. CDR1 and CDR2 (germline): SGHRS, YFSETQ. The CDR3 runs to 13 residues. V was cut by 0 bases and J by 3 bases, with 5 bases left in between. Study outcomes and limitations: TCR beta V- and J-gene trimming was later associated with a missense DCLRE1C variant. Near-uniform donor sequencing depth was presumed by presence/absence analyses. Most CMV-associated TCR beta chains were later found to appear HLA-restricted.

PCR used 60 Vbeta primers and 13 Jbeta primers. Only in-frame clones appear in the TCRdb table, and some are missing; sequencing was by immunoSEQ multiplex PCR. This sample's table has 100,000 to 150,000 clones. About this clone itself: What it binds is unknown.

Sequencing was done on a sample of PBMCs. The chain combines TRBV5-1 with TRBJ2-3, with D possibly being TRBD2 (5 bases). The receptor was isolated from a woman aged 35 to 49 in good health and CMV-seropositive. The CDR3 protein is CASSLGTTDTQYF. The CDR3 bases are TGCGCCAGCAGCTTGGGGACTACAGATACGCAGTATTTT.